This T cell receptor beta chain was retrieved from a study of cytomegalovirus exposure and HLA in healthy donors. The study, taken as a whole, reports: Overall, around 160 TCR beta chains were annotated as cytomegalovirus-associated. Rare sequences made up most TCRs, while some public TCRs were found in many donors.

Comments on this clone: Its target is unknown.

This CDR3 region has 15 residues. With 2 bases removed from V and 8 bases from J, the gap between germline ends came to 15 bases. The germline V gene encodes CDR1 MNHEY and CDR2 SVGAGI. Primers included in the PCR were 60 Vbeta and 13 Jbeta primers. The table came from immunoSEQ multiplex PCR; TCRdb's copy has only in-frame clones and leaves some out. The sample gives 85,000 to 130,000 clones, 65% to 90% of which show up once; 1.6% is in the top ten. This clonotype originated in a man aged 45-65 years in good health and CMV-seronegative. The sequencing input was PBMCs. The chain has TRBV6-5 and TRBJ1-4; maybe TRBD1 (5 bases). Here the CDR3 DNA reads TGTGCCAGCAGTTACAGGGGTTTAGAGAACGAAAAACTGTTTTTT. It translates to CASSYRGLENEKLFF.